The next 32 T cell receptor beta chains were all read from a single sample in a study of blood T cells in healthy people across ages. Combining a sample-barcoded 5' primer with a J-beta primer mix, a second PCR ran for roughly 7 to 11 cycles. One entry per CDR3 protein, called by TCRdb with MiXCR from the 5' RACE reads. The data hold 550,000 to 700,000 distinct CDR3 sequences, with 27% observed a single time. The sample comprised blood. These receptors were collected from a woman aged 70-85 years in good health.

The chain combines TRBV6-6 with TRBJ2-1; D may be TRBD1 or TRBD2 (5 bases each). The ends were cut back, 6 bases at V and 4 bases at J, with 13 bases in the middle. The CDR3 totals 14 residues. Germline CDR1 is MNHNY and CDR2 is SVGAGI (reference sequence). For the CDR3, the DNA is TGTGCCAGCAGCGACGGGGCAAGGTACAATGAGCAGTTCTTC. Translated, it gives CASSDGARYNEQFF.

This clonotype appeared a few times. The junction departs from germline at one end; a sequencing error may be responsible. The CDR3, as DNA: TGTGCCAGCAGCGTCGGAGGGGGGCGAGATACACAGTATTTT. As protein: CASSVGGGRDTQYF. J is TRBJ2-3 and V is TRBV9; TRBD1 or TRBD2 may be the D gene (6 bases each). The CDR3 extends over 14 amino acids. Per germline, CDR1 SGDLS and CDR2 YYNGEE.

In its sample, this clonotype was seen a few times. The chain has TRBV2 and TRBJ2-3, with D perhaps given as TRBD1 or TRBD2 (7 bases each). The CDR3 is 14 amino acids. Germline CDR1 and CDR2: SNHLY and FYNNEI. The V and J ends lost 3 bases and 4 bases respectively, with 11 bases between them. DNA of the CDR3: TGTGCCAGCAGTGACCAGGGGGGGGCAGATACGCAGTATTTT. Amino acid sequence: CASSDQGGADTQYF. Filled out from reference TRBV2 and TRBJ2-3, the complete variable domain reads EPEVTQTPSHQVTQMGQEVILRCVPISNHLYFYWYRQILGQKVEFLVSFYNNEISEKSEIFDDQFSVERPDGSNFTLKIRSTKLEDSAMYFCASSDQGGADTQYFGPGTRLTVL.

A few counts support this clonotype. This chain joins TRBV27 and TRBJ2-3; possible D gene TRBD2, 5 bases. This CDR3 contains 13 residues. CDR1 and CDR2 (germline): MNHEY, SMNVEV (reference sequence). Trimming pared 4 bases from V and 8 bases from J, leaving 13 bases between. CDR3 protein: CASSSDSRGTQYF. The CDR3 DNA reads as TGTGCCAGCAGTTCGGACTCCCGAGGTACGCAGTATTTT.

This clonotype was counted many times. This sequence joins TRBV12-3 or TRBV12-4 and TRBJ2-3; D not resolved. V was shortened by 5 bases and J by 0 bases, with 6 bases between the two germline ends. The CDR3 has 13 residues. The chain's CDR3 is CASSVTSTDTQYF. For the CDR3, the DNA is TGTGCCAGCAGTGTGACTAGCACAGATACGCAGTATTTT.

The J gene is TRBJ2-5, the V gene TRBV6-1, with TRBD1 identical over 7 bases. CDR1 MNHNS and CDR2 SASEGT come from the germline V gene. Unmatched junction bases numbered 17, after V lost 6 bases and J lost 4 bases. This CDR3 contains 17 residues. Here the CDR3 DNA reads TGTGCCAGCAGCCAAGGGGGCCTCCCATTTGGGCGAGAGACCCAGTACTTC. This sequence encodes CASSQGGLPFGRETQYF.

J is TRBJ1-2 and V is TRBV7-9; D perhaps matches TRBD1 (6 bases). Germline V gives CDR1 SEHNR, CDR2 FQNEAQ (reference sequence). Trimming left V 2 bases short and J 1 base short, with 14 bases between. This CDR3 comprises 16 residues. The CDR3 loop is CASSLTTGHGNYGYTF. The CDR3 DNA reads as TGTGCCAGCAGCTTAACTACAGGGCATGGTAACTATGGCTACACCTTC. The complete variable domain, with remaining parts taken from reference TRBV7-9 and TRBJ1-2, reads DTGVSQNPRHKITKRGQNVTFRCDPISEHNRLYWYRQTLGQGPEFLTYFQNEAQLEKSRLLSDRFSAERPKGSFSTLEIQRTEQGDSAMYLCASSLTTGHGNYGYTFGSGTRLTVV.

The chain uses TRBV12-3 or TRBV12-4 and TRBJ2-1, with TRBD1 matching 8 bases. V lost 8 bases to trimming and J lost 2 bases; unmatched junction nucleotides: 8. This CDR3 is built from 15 residues. The CDR3 spells CASSFQQGAYNEQFF. CDR3 nucleotide sequence: TGTGCCAGCTCTTTCCAACAGGGGGCCTACAATGAGCAGTTCTTC.

This clonotype was seen only a few times. V usage is TRBV3-1 and J usage is TRBJ1-2; 7 positions match TRBD1. The CDR3 runs 15 residues. The ends lost 0 bases at V and 8 bases at J; junction bases unmatched: 9. Germline CDR1 is LGHDT and CDR2 is YNNKEL (reference sequence). Written as DNA, the CDR3 is TGTGCCAGCAGCCAAGATTTGGCAGGGGGACGGGGCTACACCTTC. Translated: CASSQDLAGGRGYTF.

This sequence joins TRBV6-5 and TRBJ1-2; D is possibly TRBD1 (6 bases). V was cut by 4 bases and J by 10 bases, with 16 bases left in between. There are 13 residues in the CDR3. Looked up from germline, CDR1 is MNHEY and CDR2 is SVGAGI. In DNA, the CDR3 is TGTGCCAGCAGTTTACAGGGAGCTGATGACTACACCTTC. Translated: CASSLQGADDYTF.

This clonotype was detected ten times or more. The chain uses TRBV5-5 and TRBJ2-1; 11 nucleotides line up with TRBD1. CDR3 length equals 14 residues. Trimming took 7 bases from V and 3 from J; bases not matched to a gene: 3. Germline lookup yields CDR1 SGHKS and CDR2 YYEKEE (reference sequence). CDR3 in DNA: TGTGCCAGCCGGGGACAGGGGGGCTACAATGAGCAGTTCTTC. Protein: CASRGQGGYNEQFF.

A few counts support this clonotype. This chain uses TRBV15 with TRBJ2-5; possible D gene TRBD2, 6 bases. The J call is doubtful: the DNA matches TRBJ2-1 better. The CDR3 contains 22 residues. CDR1 is LNHNV, CDR2 YYDKDF, per germline (reference sequence). The CDR3 region has the DNA TGTGCCACCAGCAGAGAAACATACATACCGGGACGAGCGGGCCTTCGGAGGGGCGAGCAGTTCTTC. It codes for CATSRETYIPGRAGLRRGEQFF.

The chain links TRBV12-3 or TRBV12-4 to TRBJ1-2; D is unclear. The CDR3 has 14 amino acids. Trimming removed 6 bases at V and 4 bases at J, with 15 bases between. In DNA, the CDR3 is TGTGCCAGCAGCCCCCGTAACAATGTCTATGGCTACACCTTC. As protein: CASSPRNNVYGYTF.

The chain employs TRBV27 and TRBJ2-7; 7 bases map to TRBD2. The CDR3 totals 15 residues. J gave up 2 bases and V 5 bases, and 9 bases lay outside the gene matches. CDR1 is MNHEY, CDR2 SMNVEV, per germline (reference sequence). CDR3 region: CASSPTRLAPYEQYF. The DNA of the CDR3 is TGTGCCAGCAGTCCCACCCGACTAGCTCCCTACGAGCAGTACTTC.

This clonotype came up a few times. The chain links TRBV15 to TRBJ2-3; D unclear. The CDR3 runs to 14 residues. V lost 3 bases and J lost 2, with 9 bases in between. CDR1 and CDR2 from the germline V gene are LNHNV and YYDKDF (reference sequence). This chain's CDR3 is CATSRDGTTDTQYF. The CDR3 region has the DNA TGTGCCACCAGCAGGGACGGCACCACAGATACGCAGTATTTT.

This clonotype was observed a handful of times. The V call is TRBV28, the J call TRBJ2-3, with 10 bases identical to TRBD1. This CDR3 spans 15 amino acids. V lost 8 bases to trimming and J lost 3 bases; unmatched junction nucleotides: 8. Germline V gives CDR1 MDHEN, CDR2 SYDVKM. In DNA form, the CDR3 reads TGTGCCAGCGCGACCCGACAGGGGGCAACAGATACGCAGTATTTT. Translating gives CASATRQGATDTQYF. The complete variable domain, with remaining parts taken from reference TRBV28 and TRBJ2-3, reads DVKVTQSSRYLVKRTGEKVFLECVQDMDHENMFWYRQDPGLGLRLIYFSYDVKMKEKGDIPEGYSVSREKKERFSLILESASTNQTSMYLCASATRQGATDTQYFGPGTRLTVL.

A few counts support this clonotype. The chain recombines TRBV24-1 with TRBJ2-3, with 7 bases aligning to TRBD1. Germline CDR1 reads KGHDR; CDR2 reads SFDVKD. V shed 4 bases and J 2 bases; nucleotides not matched to a gene: 2. The length of the CDR3 is 14 residues. In DNA, the CDR3 is TGTGCCACCAGTGAGGGACAGATCACAGATACGCAGTATTTT. Its protein is CATSEGQITDTQYF.

The table lists this clonotype with a few counts. The chain employs TRBV9 and TRBJ2-6; TRBD1 or TRBD2 may be the D gene (5 bases each). The V end lost 3 bases, the J end lost 0 bases, and 13 bases lay between the germline ends. CDR1 is SGDLS and CDR2 is YYNGEE in the germline V gene. CDR3 length: 17 residues. The CDR3: CASSARSGGSGANVLTF. The CDR3 bases are TGTGCCAGCAGCGCTAGAAGTGGGGGCTCTGGGGCCAACGTCCTGACTTTC.

There are a few counts of this clonotype. The V and J genes are TRBV6-4 and TRBJ2-1; D may correspond to TRBD1 or TRBD2 (5 bases each). The CDR3 has 14 residues. V lost 8 bases, J lost 5 bases, and 16 bases lay in between. Per germline, CDR1 MRHNA and CDR2 SNTAGT. DNA of the CDR3: TGTGCCAGCCAGAGGGACCAAGGCAACAATGAGCAGTTCTTC. It specifies CASQRDQGNNEQFF.

CDR3 region: CASSLLGDYNEQFF. The DNA of the CDR3 is TGCGCCAGCAGCTTGTTGGGAGACTACAATGAGCAGTTCTTC. V is TRBV5-1 and J is TRBJ2-1, with D possibly TRBD2 on 5 matching bases. The CDR3 runs 14 residues. Germline V gene sequence: CDR1 SGHRS, CDR2 YFSETQ. Trimming removed 1 base at V and 3 bases at J, with 8 bases between.

The chain combines TRBV20-1 with TRBJ1-4; no firm D call. V lost 6 bases to trimming and J lost 6 bases, with 11 bases between them. In germline, CDR1 is DFQATT, CDR2 SNEGSKA (reference sequence). The CDR3 is made up of 12 amino acids. The CDR3 loop reads CSALYNDEKLFF. The CDR3, as DNA: TGCAGTGCCCTGTACAATGATGAAAAACTGTTTTTT.

This clonotype was seen more than once but under ten times. This sequence joins TRBV12-3 or TRBV12-4 and TRBJ1-1; TRBD1 is a possible D gene (6 bases). Trimming stripped 3 bases from V and 6 bases from J, with 11 bases between. The CDR3 is made up of 13 amino acids. CDR3 nucleotide sequence: TGTGCCAGCAGTTTCGATAGGGGGGCTGAAGCTTTCTTT. Encoded protein: CASSFDRGAEAFF.

This clonotype has just a few counts. The V gene is TRBV5-1, the J gene TRBJ2-5; D remains unclear. The CDR3 runs to 15 residues. The V gene's germline CDR1 is SGHRS and CDR2 YFSETQ. V was pared by 3 bases and J by 1 base, with 13 bases between. CDR3 coding DNA: TGCGCCAGCAGCTGGGTCGAGCAGCGCCAAGAGACCCAGTACTTC. Translation: CASSWVEQRQETQYF.

This clonotype was observed a few times. This chain joins TRBV12-3 or TRBV12-4 and TRBJ2-3; D gene ambiguous. The CDR3 is 10 residues long. Deletions cut 11 bases from V and 8 bases from J, with 11 bases between. The CDR3 is CAAQRGTQYF. In DNA form, the CDR3 reads TGTGCCGCCCAACGCGGTACGCAGTATTTT.

The rearrangement joins TRBV12-3 or TRBV12-4 to TRBJ1-2; 8 nucleotides line up with TRBD1. The CDR3 is 13 residues long. J was trimmed by 8 bases and V by 6 bases; bases with no gene match: 8. The CDR3 is CASRDGTGGGYTF. CDR3 in DNA: TGTGCCAGCAGGGACGGGACAGGTGGCGGCTACACCTTC.

V gene TRBV30 combines with J gene TRBJ2-2; 7 nucleotides align to TRBD1. The trim removed 8 bases at V and 6 bases at J, leaving 6 bases unmatched. Germline V gene data show CDR1 as GTSNPN and CDR2 as SVGIG (reference sequence). This CDR3 region has 12 residues. Here the CDR3 DNA reads TGTGCCGCTGACAGGGCCCCCGGGGAGCTGTTTTTT. As protein: CAADRAPGELFF. Variable domain in full (rest from reference TRBV30 and TRBJ2-2): SQTIHQWPATLVQPVGSPLSLECTVEGTSNPNLYWYRQAAGRGLQLLFYSVGIGQISSEVPQNLSASRPQDRQFILSSKKLLLSDSGFYLCAADRAPGELFFGEGSRLTVL.

The sample holds a few counts of this clonotype. The chain links TRBV4-1 to TRBJ2-5; 7 positions agree with TRBD1. The J call may be in error: the DNA end matches TRBJ2-7 better. CDR3 length: 16 amino acids. Germline assignment: CDR1 MGHRA and CDR2 YSYEKL. The CDR3, as DNA: TGCGCCAGCAGCCAAGGATTCCGGGACAGATACTACGAGCAGTACTTC. Its translation is CASSQGFRDRYYEQYF.

This clonotype was recorded a few times. CDR3 nucleotides: TGCGCCAGCAGCCAATCCCGGTGGGGGGAGTCGGAAGGCTACACCTTC. Translating gives CASSQSRWGESEGYTF. The J gene is TRBJ1-2, the V gene TRBV4-3, with D maybe TRBD1 (5 bases). V was trimmed by 2 bases and J by 8 bases, leaving 21 bases between them. Germline-derived CDR1 and CDR2 are LGHNA and YSLEER. CDR3 length: 16 amino acids.

Only a few counts were recorded for this clonotype. The chain has TRBV4-3 and TRBJ1-5; D is undetermined. Germline assignment: CDR1 LGHNA and CDR2 YSLEER. Trimming shortened V by 0 bases and J by 4 bases, and 4 bases separated the two germline ends. The CDR3 has 13 amino acids. The CDR3 is CASSQESNQPQHF. CDR3 nucleotides: TGCGCCAGCAGCCAAGAAAGTAATCAGCCCCAGCATTTT.

In regard to this clonotype: Relative to the germline gene, one junction end is altered; a read error may explain this. The rearrangement uses TRBV5-1 and TRBJ1-1; 8 bases are a match to TRBD1. This CDR3 has 14 residues. Per the germline V gene, CDR1 is SGHRS and CDR2 is YFSETQ. CDR3 protein: CAGSFSQGGTEAFF. The CDR3 coding sequence is TGCGCCGGCAGCTTCTCACAGGGGGGCACTGAAGCTTTCTTT. Variable domain in full (rest from reference TRBV5-1 and TRBJ1-1): KAGVTQTPRYLIKTRGQQVTLSCSPISGHRSVSWYQQTPGQGLQFLFEYFSETQRNKGNFPGRFSGRQFSNSRSEMNVSTLELGDSALYLCAGSFSQGGTEAFFGQGTRLTVV.

The chain uses TRBV4-3 and TRBJ2-5; perhaps TRBD2 as D (5 bases). CDR3 size: 21 residues. CDR1 is LGHNA, CDR2 YSLEER, per germline. The V and J ends lost 0 bases and 2 bases respectively, with 28 bases between them. The CDR3 region is CASSQENPLGLARVRQETQYF. As DNA, the CDR3 is TGCGCCAGCAGCCAAGAGAATCCTTTGGGGTTAGCGCGGGTTAGGCAAGAGACCCAGTACTTC.

In this sample, this clonotype turned up a few times. The chain has TRBV6-1 and TRBJ2-6; 14 nucleotides match TRBD2. CDR1 and CDR2 (germline): MNHNS, SASEGT. This CDR3 has 17 amino acids. V gave up 7 bases and J gave up 4 bases; unmatched junction bases: 6. CDR3 nucleotides: TGTGCCAGCACCAGACTAGCGGGGGGGCTCGGGGCCAACGTCCTGACTTTC. The encoded protein is CASTRLAGGLGANVLTF.